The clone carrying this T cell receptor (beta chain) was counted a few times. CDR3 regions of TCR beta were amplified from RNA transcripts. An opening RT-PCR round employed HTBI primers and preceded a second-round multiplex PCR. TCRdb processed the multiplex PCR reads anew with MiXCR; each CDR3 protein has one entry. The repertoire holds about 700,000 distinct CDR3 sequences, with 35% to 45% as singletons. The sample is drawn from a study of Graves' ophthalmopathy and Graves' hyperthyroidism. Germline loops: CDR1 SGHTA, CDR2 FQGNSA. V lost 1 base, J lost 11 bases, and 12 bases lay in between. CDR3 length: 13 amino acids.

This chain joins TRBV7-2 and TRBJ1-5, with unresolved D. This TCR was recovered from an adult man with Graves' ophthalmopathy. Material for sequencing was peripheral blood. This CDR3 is CASSLGNRETQHF. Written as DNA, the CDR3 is TGTGCCAGCAGCTTAGGTAATCGGGAGACCCAGCATTTT.